Described below is a single T cell receptor beta chain sequence and its context. The antigen it binds to is not known. No much larger clone is present one base from it, and per-base qualities are unavailable. The data derive from a study of cytomegalovirus exposure and HLA in healthy donors (dated by TCRdb to between 2016 and 2019). In terms of the full investigation: According to an earlier analysis of 550 to 750 of the donors, about 180 million T cells yielded 117 million unique TCR beta sequences and approximately 280 Gb of sequence data. An early release that covered about 640 HLA-typed donors contained approximately 300 gigabases of sequencing data and about 84 million unique TCR sequences. Of the roughly 400 genotyped donors, approximately 80% were placed in the genetic ancestry cluster associated with self-reported Caucasian donors. The study aimed to test whether cataloging public T cell receptors could reveal signatures of past pathogen exposure. The study profiled the T cell repertoires of approximately 700 subjects by immunosequencing and related them to cytomegalovirus serostatus. A separate validation cohort of 100 to 150 different subjects was used in addition to the approximately 700-subject first cohort. The study combined high-throughput TCR immunosequencing, statistical association of individual TCRs with disease status, and machine learning to predict cytomegalovirus infection status. A later analysis re-examined previously published TCR beta repertoires from just over 650 donors and added high-resolution HLA genotyping to investigate patterns of TCR occurrence. Rather than using new phenotypic data, the later analysis identified candidate immune exposures from TCR beta sequences and from how often those sequences occurred across donors. An earlier analysis of 587 of the donors applied high-throughput TCR beta sequencing to assess whether each TCR beta V gene segment acted as functional or pseudogenic. Alongside the repertoire data, information on donor age, sex, ethnicity and CMV serostatus was compiled. A later genetic analysis used genome-wide SNP genotypes for about three fifths of the 666 donors, treating that subset as a discovery cohort. All discovery cohort repertoires had been generated using a single sequencing platform. Both class I and class II loci were covered by HLA typing, at four-digit resolution. The number of typed donors differed by locus: about 620-640 for A, B, C, DRB1 and DQB1; roughly 510 for DQA1; approximately 610 for DPA1; and roughly 450 for DPB1. Several DR-DQ haplotypes were handled as single units for association and clustering because linkage in the cohort was strong. Among over 350 genotyped donors of the cohort, an average of approximately 240,000 unique TCR beta nucleotide sequences were sequenced per donor, about a sixth of them non-productive. Points the paper makes about the study in general: Broadly in line with IMGT annotations, most TCR beta V segments showed up in productive rearrangements about 90% or about 30% of the time in an earlier analysis of approximately 600 of the donors. The cohort was sequenced for TCR beta chains only, and without alpha or paired-chain data the features that could be detected were limited. Correlated functional status among segregating V segments might reflect linkage disequilibrium, but an unknown experimental factor could not be ruled out. In a later analysis, several top co-occurrence clusters were reported to appear linked to parvovirus B19, influenza, CMV and Epstein-Barr virus. A cluster of highly shared sequence variants was judged likely to be a technical artifact of the sequencing pipeline. Specific HLA alleles were associated with more than 15,000 TCR beta sequences at a false discovery rate of 0.05 in a later analysis. Because the 87-base-pair reads could not distinguish some IMGT-functional V segments, including TRBV6-2 and TRBV6-3, those segments were excluded. Roughly uniform sequencing depth across donors was assumed in presence/absence analyses, although this assumption may not hold. HLA typing was unavailable for some donors at each locus, so association tests used only the typed subset. When HLA alleles, especially DR and DQ, strongly co-occurred, attributing TCR associations to individual alleles was difficult. In a later genetic analysis, fewer N-insertions in productive TCRs were reported among donors in an Asian-associated ancestry cluster than the 666-donor mean. A further reported finding was that TCR beta sequences accurately predicted the HLA-A and HLA-B alleles for most subjects in the first cohort. A few of the identified cytomegalovirus-associated TCR beta chains were confirmed in vitro to be specific for cytomegalovirus antigens. A later genetic analysis associated a missense DCLRE1C variant with V-gene and J-gene trimming of TCR beta chains, and an independent cohort replicated the association. About 15 rarely observed V segments, including chromosome 9 orphons, were excluded from the earlier analysis of approximately 500 of the donors because counts were too low. CMV serostatus was the only immune exposure information available for the cohort. In a later analysis, the rate of TCR association differed among HLA loci, with DRB1 alleles having the most associated TCRs and HLA-C alleles having the fewest. The authors suggested that the approach could potentially be extended to other disease states and immunological phenotypes. The classifier was reported to diagnose cytomegalovirus status with high specificity and sensitivity in both the original cohort and the validation cohort. Most TCR sequences were observed very rarely across donors, whereas some public TCRs were present in many individuals. In a later analysis, most CMV-associated TCR beta chains were found to appear HLA-restricted, with HLA associations seemingly driven largely by CMV exposure. A total of 150 or so TCR beta chains were listed by the study as associated with cytomegalovirus. A later analysis found that HLA-associated TCR beta chains were more clonally expanded and had lower generation probabilities than equally common non-associated chains.

The library was built by means of the immunoSEQ multiplex PCR assay. The multiplex PCR relied on a mix of 60 forward primers for TCR Vbeta segments and 13 reverse primers for TCR Jbeta segments. The CDR3 region of rearranged TCR beta genes was amplified from genomic DNA by a multiplex PCR assay. The amplified TCR beta libraries were sequenced on the Illumina HiSeq System as 87-base-pair reads. For the original study's pipeline: A later analysis counted about 80 million unique TCR beta chains across the 650 to 800 repertoires, and about 10 million of these chains were shared by at least two donors. A nearest-neighbor algorithm error-corrected the raw reads and collapsed the reads into unique sequences, merging closely related sequences to remove PCR and sequencing errors. Alignment of CDR3 sequences to IMGT reference sequences was used to assign V, D and J gene segments. Each retained sequence needed at least a six-nucleotide match to both a V gene segment and a J gene segment. Rearrangements were called productive when the CDR3 lacked stop codons and stayed in frame with V and J; all others were non-productive. Following IMGT convention, CDR3 was defined as the stretch from the second conserved V-encoded cysteine up to the conserved J-encoded phenylalanine. In an earlier analysis of 550 to 650 of the donors, sequences lacking an unambiguous match to a single V gene segment were excluded. An earlier analysis of 500 to 600 of the donors classified V segments as functional when productive rearrangements were above 56.7% and as segregating when the standard deviation between donors was above 5%. A statistical classification framework was developed to diagnose cytomegalovirus status using the catalog of TCR beta chain sequences. In a later analysis, TCR nucleotide sequences were compared against IMGT/GENE-DB human TR gene sequences so that V and J genes could be assigned. Using the TCRdist pipeline, a later analysis assigned CDR3 sequences along with most-parsimonious VDJ recombination scenarios. In a later analysis, each TCR beta chain was defined by its CDR3 amino acid sequence together with its V-gene family, and reads lacking a unique V-gene family were excluded. As a way to deal with suspected cross-contamination and a sequencing artifact, a later analysis dropped 592 nucleotide sequences that were highly shared and had low generation probability. For each public chain, a later analysis derived a clonal expansion index from normalized ranks of inferred template counts within each repertoire. A later analysis computed generation probabilities with a VDJ recombination model fitted to out-of-frame rearrangements, and checked the results against IGoR. In a later analysis, hypergeometric tests were used to score TCR-TCR, TCR-HLA and TCR-CMV co-occurrence, with a repertoire-size bias correction applied to TCR pairs. False discovery rates were estimated in a later analysis by permuting HLA or CMV assignments 20 times. In a later analysis, co-occurring TCRs were grouped using DBSCAN, and TCRdist sequence similarity was added for clustering within HLA-allele-positive subsets. Co-occurrence clustering excluded repertoires with fewer than 30,000 or more than 120,000 public chains, plus five with anomalous nucleotide sharing. TCRdb stores this immuneACCESS table with in-frame sequences only. Part of the clones is absent; in the studies checked, under half of the shortfall reflects unresolved V genes, and no reason is known for the rest. The V and J calls and clone size come from that table; D and trimming were worked out from the DNA. In this sample the table shows under 200,000 clones, 82% of which occur a single time. The top ten clonotypes cover 1.5% of the sample.

CDR1 and CDR2 were assigned from the germline V gene as MDHEN and SYDVKM. The trim is 3 bases for V and 0 bases for J, with a gap of 5 bases between the germline ends. The CDR3 contains 13 residues, cysteine and phenylalanine counted. Only CDR3 DNA remains: 39 bases, in frame from the first base. The cohort was made up of roughly 670 healthy bone marrow donors. At the time of sampling, all cohort members were nominally healthy, though unrecorded immune exposures were likely present. The donor tested CMV seropositive, placing the donor among the roughly 270 seropositive members of the cohort. Each donor provided a peripheral blood sample, and peripheral blood mononuclear cells were used for TCR beta sequencing. Genomic DNA extraction from the blood cell samples was performed with the Qiagen DNeasy Blood Extraction Kit.

This sequence originates from a girl aged 5 to 17 in good health and CMV-seropositive. The V gene is TRBV28 and the J gene is TRBJ1-1; no confident D gene assignment can be made. The specimen sequenced was PBMCs. The bases are TGTGCCAGCAGTTTTCCGGTGAACACTGAAGCTTTCTTT. Translated, this is CASSFPVNTEAFF.